One and the same sample provided the 23 T cell receptor beta chains below, sequenced in a study of cytomegalovirus exposure and HLA in healthy donors (dated by TCRdb to 2016 to 2017). Libraries were built with the immunoSEQ multiplex PCR assay. A mixture of 60 forward primers for TCR Vbeta segments and 13 reverse primers for TCR Jbeta segments was used in the multiplex PCR. Held by TCRdb, this immuneACCESS table contains in-frame sequences only and omits some clones. Under half of the omission traces to an unresolved V gene where checked; the cause of the rest is unknown. A total of 100,000 to 150,000 clones appear in this sample, 80% to 90% of them only once. More than 4% of the sample is held by the ten biggest clonotypes. What was sequenced was PBMCs. The receptors here all came from a woman aged 30 to 39 in good health and CMV-seronegative.

CDR3 loop: CARGGWSNQPQHF. The CDR3 coding sequence is TGTGCCAGGGGGGGGTGGAGCAATCAGCCCCAGCATTTT. The J gene is TRBJ1-5, the V gene TRBV12-1. TRBV12-1 is given as a pseudogene. CDR3 length equals 13 residues.

This clone occurred a few times. The rearrangement joins TRBV4-3 to TRBJ2-7; TRBD2 matches 11 bases. CDR3 size: 16 residues. The J segment lost 4 bases and the V segment lost 3 bases, leaving 8 bases of the junction unmatched. Germline V gene lookup returns CDR1 LGHNA and CDR2 YSLEER. This CDR3 reads CASSQDGLAGGYEQYF. Written as DNA, the CDR3 is TGCGCCAGCAGCCAGGACGGACTAGCGGGTGGGTACGAGCAGTACTTC.

This clone was detected only once. V gene TRBV29-1 combines with J gene TRBJ2-1; no clear D. Germline loops: CDR1 SQVTM, CDR2 ANQGSEA. The CDR3 extends over 14 amino acids. Trimming left V 6 bases short and J 5 bases short, with 17 bases between. The CDR3 sequence is CSVANPSKHNEQFF. The CDR3 nucleotides read TGCAGCGTAGCCAACCCAAGCAAGCACAATGAGCAGTTCTTC.

The rearrangement uses TRBV18 and TRBJ2-2; perhaps TRBD2 as D (5 bases). Trimming left V 8 bases short and J 5 bases short, with 21 bases between. The CDR3 loop spans 16 amino acids. CDR1 is KGHSH, CDR2 LQKENI, per germline. Here the CDR3 reads CASPQPGSGRTGELFF. DNA of the CDR3: TGTGCCAGCCCTCAACCCGGGTCGGGAAGGACCGGGGAGCTGTTTTTT. Together with reference TRBV18 and TRBJ2-2, the CDR3 gives the full variable domain: NAGVMQNPRHLVRRRGQEARLRCSPMKGHSHVYWYRQLPEEGLKFMVYLQKENIIDESGMPKERFSAEFPKEGPSILRIQQVVRGDSAAYFCASPQPGSGRTGELFFGEGSRLTVL.

In the case of this clone: The sample has other DNA sequences that encode this CDR3 too. The chain carries TRBV30 and TRBJ2-7; D is ambiguous. Looked up from germline, CDR1 is GTSNPN and CDR2 is SVGIG (reference sequence). This CDR3 has 12 residues. The V end lost 4 bases, the J end lost 5 bases, and 12 bases lay between the germline ends. The CDR3 DNA sequence: TGTGCCTGGAACCGGGTGTACGACGAGCAGTACTTC. Its protein product is CAWNRVYDEQYF. Based on the CDR3 plus reference TRBV30 and TRBJ2-7, the full variable domain is SQTIHQWPATLVQPVGSPLSLECTVEGTSNPNLYWYRQAAGRGLQLLFYSVGIGQISSEVPQNLSASRPQDRQFILSSKKLLLSDSGFYLCAWNRVYDEQYFGPGTRLTVT.

There are a few counts of this clone. V usage is TRBV7-9 and J usage is TRBJ2-7; 7 bases match TRBD1. J lost 3 bases, V lost 5 bases, and 4 bases had no gene match. Germline V lookup: CDR1 SEHNR, CDR2 FQNEAQ (reference sequence). The CDR3 is 13 residues long. CDR3 loop: CASSPWDSYEQYF. CDR3 in DNA: TGTGCCAGCAGCCCTTGGGACAGCTACGAGCAGTACTTC.

The chain couples TRBV29-1 to TRBJ2-3; 9 bases line up with TRBD2. This CDR3 region has 15 residues. J lost 0 bases, V lost 7 bases, and 8 bases had no gene match. From germline, CDR1 is SQVTM and CDR2 ANQGSEA. CDR3: CSASSAGGSTDTQYF. The CDR3, as DNA: TGCAGCGCTAGTTCGGCGGGGGGGAGCACAGATACGCAGTATTTT.

The CDR3 protein is CASSQDLGDGANVLTF. The CDR3 DNA sequence: TGCGCCAGCAGCCAAGATTTAGGAGACGGGGCCAACGTCCTGACTTTC. The J gene is TRBJ2-6, the V gene TRBV4-3, with unresolved D. Trimming removed 0 bases at V and 4 bases at J, with 10 bases between. Per germline, CDR1 LGHNA and CDR2 YSLEER. The length of the CDR3 is 16 residues.

The rearrangement joins TRBV13 to TRBJ1-2; tentatively, D is TRBD1 (6 bases). This CDR3 has 13 residues. Germline assignment: CDR1 PRHDT and CDR2 FYEKMQ (reference sequence). Trimming pared 0 bases from V and 5 bases from J, leaving 7 bases between. The CDR3: CASSLGQGYGYTF. The CDR3, as DNA: TGTGCCAGCAGCTTAGGACAGGGATATGGCTACACCTTC.

The chain carries TRBV28 and TRBJ2-3; D unclear. Germline CDR1 reads MDHEN; CDR2 reads SYDVKM. The length of the CDR3 is 15 residues. Trimming left V 0 bases short and J 0 bases short, with 7 bases between. CDR3 nucleotide sequence: TGTGCCAGCAGTTTATGGGCAGAAAGCACAGATACGCAGTATTTT. This encodes CASSLWAESTDTQYF.

This chain uses TRBV7-8 with TRBJ2-7, with 8 bases fitting TRBD1. Germline V gene data show CDR1 as SGHVS and CDR2 as FQNEAQ. V shed 0 bases, J shed 3 bases, and the junction held 7 bases outside the gene matches. This CDR3 spans 16 amino acids. CDR3 region: CASSLAYRGVGYEQYF. The CDR3 bases are TGTGCCAGCAGCTTAGCCTACAGGGGGGTAGGCTACGAGCAGTACTTC. Together with reference TRBV7-8 and TRBJ2-7, the CDR3 gives the full variable domain: GAGVSQSPRYKVAKRGQDVALRCDPISGHVSLFWYQQALGQGPEFLTYFQNEAQLDKSGLPSDRFFAERPEGSVSTLKIQRTQQEDSAVYLCASSLAYRGVGYEQYFGPGTRLTVT.

V gene TRBV5-1 combines with J gene TRBJ2-5; 13 nucleotides line up with TRBD2. The DNA end favors TRBJ2-7, so the J call may be wrong. The CDR3 sequence is 16 residues long. The germline gives CDR1 SGHRS, CDR2 YFSETQ. The CDR3 reads CASSLELAGGGYEQYF. The DNA of the CDR3 is TGCGCCAGCAGCTTGGAACTAGCGGGAGGGGGCTACGAGCAGTACTTC.

This clone was seen a single time. This chain joins TRBV27 and TRBJ1-2; 7 bases map to TRBD1. The CDR3 has 14 amino acids. From germline, CDR1 is MNHEY and CDR2 SMNVEV (reference sequence). The V and J ends lost 6 bases and 7 bases, in that order; junction bases with no gene match: 11. The DNA of the CDR3 is TGTGCCAGCAGGACATCCGGGACAGTCTCTGGCTACACCTTC. It translates to CASRTSGTVSGYTF.

This clone was counted once. This chain uses TRBV29-1 with TRBJ1-1, with D maybe TRBD1 (5 bases). Germline V lookup: CDR1 SQVTM, CDR2 ANQGSEA. The V end was cut by 3 bases, the J end by 0 bases, with 8 bases between. CDR3 size: 13 residues. The CDR3 reads CSVETAMNTEAFF. In DNA form, the CDR3 reads TGCAGCGTTGAGACAGCTATGAACACTGAAGCTTTCTTT.

This rearrangement joins TRBV27 to TRBJ2-7; the D gene is possibly TRBD1 (5 bases). Germline V gene sequence: CDR1 MNHEY, CDR2 SMNVEV (reference sequence). The CDR3 is made up of 16 amino acids. The V and J ends lost 0 bases and 4 bases respectively, with 16 bases between them. The DNA for the CDR3 is TGTGCCAGCAGTTTATCAAGGGGAAACGAAAGGTACGAGCAGTACTTC. Translated: CASSLSRGNERYEQYF.

The genes are TRBV6-5 and TRBJ2-7; 7 bases map to TRBD2. Germline CDR1 reads MNHEY; CDR2 reads SVGAGI. The CDR3 has 15 residues. Germline trimming cut 6 bases from V and 4 bases from J; bases unmatched to any gene: 12. This CDR3 reads CASRKWAGEGYEQYF. The DNA of the CDR3 is TGTGCCAGCAGGAAGTGGGCGGGAGAAGGGTACGAGCAGTACTTC.

This clone was recorded a few times. The rearrangement joins TRBV5-6 to TRBJ1-1; possible D gene TRBD1, 6 bases. The CDR3 extends over 13 amino acids. Germline V gene sequence: CDR1 SGHDT, CDR2 YYEEEE. Trimming left V 1 base short and J 7 bases short, with 11 bases between. The DNA for the CDR3 is TGTGCCAGCAGCTTGTTTGCGGACAGTGAAGCTTTCTTT. Translation: CASSLFADSEAFF.

J is TRBJ1-1 and V is TRBV7-6; D gene uncertain. The germline gives CDR1 SGHVS, CDR2 FNYEAQ. This CDR3 is 14 amino acids long. Trimming cost V 1 base and J 1 base, with 7 bases left between them. CDR3 sequence reads: CASSLGLRNTEAFF. For the CDR3, the DNA is TGTGCCAGCAGCTTAGGTCTCCGGAACACTGAAGCTTTCTTT.

The chain combines TRBV18 with TRBJ1-2; TRBD1 is a possible D gene (6 bases). The V and J ends lost 6 bases and 3 bases respectively, with 11 bases between them. Per the germline V gene, CDR1 is KGHSH and CDR2 is LQKENI. This CDR3 has 13 amino acids. The CDR3 sequence is CASSEGVDYGYTF. The CDR3 bases are TGTGCCAGCTCCGAGGGGGTGGACTATGGCTACACCTTC.

This clone has just a few counts. V is TRBV7-2 and J is TRBJ1-1; the match to TRBD1 covers 7 bases. Losses at the gene ends were 4 bases for V and 4 bases for J; bases not matched to a gene: 6. Germline V CDR1 and CDR2: SGHTA, FQGNSA. The CDR3 covers 14 residues. CDR3 DNA: TGTGCCAGCAGCTCGACAGGGCGGAGCACTGAAGCTTTCTTT. This translates into CASSSTGRSTEAFF.

The V call is TRBV6-1, the J call TRBJ1-5; D might be TRBD1 (5 bases). Germline CDR1 and CDR2: MNHNS and SASEGT. The CDR3 spans 14 residues. V was pared by 5 bases and J by 4 bases, with 12 bases between. The CDR3, as DNA: TGTGCCAGCAGTTGGACGGGGGGGAATCAGCCCCAGCATTTT. It yields the protein CASSWTGGNQPQHF.

The chain employs TRBV7-2 and TRBJ1-6; D not resolved. The V and J ends lost 6 bases and 3 bases respectively, with 9 bases between them. The CDR3 is made up of 14 amino acids. Germline V gene sequence: CDR1 SGHTA, CDR2 FQGNSA. CDR3 sequence: CASRGRDYNSPLHF. Here the CDR3 DNA reads TGTGCCAGCAGAGGACGGGACTATAATTCACCCCTCCACTTT.

The chain couples TRBV5-4 to TRBJ2-1; the D is unclear. This CDR3 is built from 13 residues. Germline CDR1 SGHNT, CDR2 YYREEE (reference sequence). V was pared by 2 bases and J by 5 bases, with 8 bases between. This CDR3 is CASSFPPNNEQFF. The CDR3, as DNA: TGTGCCAGCAGCTTTCCCCCCAACAATGAGCAGTTCTTC.